Presented here are 28 T cell receptor beta chains from one specimen sequenced in a study of T cells in narcolepsy. Assay: immunoSEQ multiplex PCR; the TCRdb copy retains only in-frame clones and omits some. The sample has 30,000 to 40,000 clones, 70% to 85% seen once; the top ten hold around 2%. The sample was memory (CD45RA-) CD4+ T cells from blood. The source is a human donor in good health.

The chain has TRBV6-5 and TRBJ1-6, with D maybe TRBD1 (6 bases). The CDR3 totals 14 residues. V lost 5 bases and J lost 9, with 14 bases in between. Germline CDR1 MNHEY, CDR2 SVGAGI. The CDR3: CASSVGRGGSPLHF. As DNA, the CDR3 is TGTGCCAGCAGTGTGGGCAGGGGTGGTTCACCCCTCCACTTT.

This chain joins TRBV6-5 and TRBJ1-1; TRBD1 agrees at 9 bases. The CDR3 length is 14 residues. The trim removed 5 bases at V and 5 bases at J, leaving 6 bases unmatched. Germline CDR1 is MNHEY and CDR2 is SVGAGI. The CDR3 is CASSRTGAWTEAFF. DNA of the CDR3: TGTGCCAGCAGTCGGACAGGGGCTTGGACTGAAGCTTTCTTT.

Only one count was recorded for this clone. The genes are TRBV5-8 and TRBJ2-2; D is unclear. V shed 3 bases and J shed 2 bases, with 8 bases lying between them. Germline CDR1 reads SGHTS; CDR2 reads YDEGEE. The CDR3 runs to 14 residues. Here the CDR3 reads CASSSSINTGELFF. The CDR3 bases are TGTGCCAGCAGCTCCTCGATAAACACCGGGGAGCTGTTTTTT.

The chain is built from TRBV7-2 and TRBJ2-1; TRBD2 matches 10 bases. With 1 base clipped from V and 2 bases from J, the junction kept 8 bases outside the gene matches. CDR3 length: 18 amino acids. Looked up from germline, CDR1 is SGHTA and CDR2 is FQGNSA. CDR3 residues: CASSLEFSGGLPYNEQFF. The CDR3 DNA sequence: TGTGCCAGCAGCTTAGAGTTTAGCGGGGGGCTCCCCTACAATGAGCAGTTCTTC.

The V and J genes are TRBV30 and TRBJ1-1; D remains ambiguous. CDR3 length: 13 residues. Trimming removed 1 base at V and 1 base at J, with 7 bases between. Germline CDR1 reads GTSNPN; CDR2 reads SVGIG (reference sequence). In DNA, the CDR3 is TGTGCCTGGAGTGACAGACAGAACACTGAAGCTTTCTTT. Its protein is CAWSDRQNTEAFF.

About this clone: At the DNA level, this CDR3 is encoded by other sequences in the same sample as well. The chain links TRBV14 to TRBJ2-1, with D possibly TRBD1 on 6 matching bases. The CDR3 runs 14 residues. The germline CDR1 and CDR2 sequences are SGHDN and FVKESK. The V end lost 2 bases, the J end lost 11 bases, and 16 bases lay between the germline ends. In DNA, the CDR3 is TGTGCCAGCAGCCAACGTGGGTCCAGGGGTCAGCAGTTCTTC. Encoded protein: CASSQRGSRGQQFF.

In its sample, this clone was seen a few times. This chain joins TRBV29-1 and TRBJ1-3, with D uncertain. Germline lookup yields CDR1 SQVTM and CDR2 ANQGSEA. V was clipped by 4 bases and J by 0 bases, with 10 bases between them. CDR3 length equals 14 residues. CDR3 nucleotides: TGCAGCGTTGGACTCGGTCACTCTGGAAACACCATATATTTT. This sequence encodes CSVGLGHSGNTIYF.

V and J are TRBV11-3 and TRBJ2-2, with TRBD2 as a possible D gene (5 bases). CDR1 SGHNT and CDR2 YENEEA come from the germline V gene. The length of the CDR3 is 16 residues. Deletions cut 2 bases from V and 4 bases from J, with 14 bases between. The CDR3 coding sequence is TGTGCCAGCAGCTTAAGTCGGGGAGTAGGCACCGGGGAGCTGTTTTTT. Translated: CASSLSRGVGTGELFF.

The chain carries TRBV27 and TRBJ2-7; tentative D call: TRBD1 (6 bases). The germline CDR1 and CDR2 sequences are MNHEY and SMNVEV (reference sequence). The CDR3 spans 14 residues. The germline V and J ends were trimmed by 10 bases and 4 bases, with 20 bases remaining between them. The DNA for the CDR3 is TGTGCCATCTTTGACCCGGACAGCTCTTACGAGCAGTACTTC. Translation: CAIFDPDSSYEQYF.

The gene calls are TRBV30 and TRBJ1-2; D is undetermined. From germline, CDR1 is GTSNPN and CDR2 SVGIG (reference sequence). V gave up 4 bases and J gave up 1 base, with 16 bases separating them. The CDR3 consists of 15 residues. The CDR3 sequence is CAWNLGQVYNYGYTF. In nucleotides, the CDR3 is TGTGCCTGGAATCTCGGGCAGGTCTATAACTATGGCTACACCTTC. The variable domain in full, completed from reference TRBV30 and TRBJ1-2, reads SQTIHQWPATLVQPVGSPLSLECTVEGTSNPNLYWYRQAAGRGLQLLFYSVGIGQISSEVPQNLSASRPQDRQFILSSKKLLLSDSGFYLCAWNLGQVYNYGYTFGSGTRLTVV.

The V gene is TRBV19, the J gene TRBJ1-5, with 7 bases identical to TRBD1. Trimming removed 8 bases from V and 2 bases from J; junction bases left unmatched: 12. Germline CDR1 is LNHDA and CDR2 is SQIVND (reference sequence). CDR3 length: 16 residues. The CDR3 loop reads CASAGQPRWGNQPQHF. Written as DNA, the CDR3 is TGTGCCAGTGCGGGACAGCCAAGATGGGGCAATCAGCCCCAGCATTTT. The complete variable domain, with remaining parts taken from reference TRBV19 and TRBJ1-5, reads DGGITQSPKYLFRKEGQNVTLSCEQNLNHDAMYWYRQDPGQGLRLIYYSQIVNDFQKGDIAEGYSVSREKKESFPLTVTSAQKNPTAFYLCASAGQPRWGNQPQHFGDGTRLSIL.

This sequence joins TRBV6-5 and TRBJ1-1, with D maybe TRBD1 (5 bases). Trimming took off 0 bases at V and 4 bases at J, with 15 bases between the two ends. The CDR3 has 16 amino acids. The V gene's germline CDR1 is MNHEY and CDR2 SVGAGI. CDR3 nucleotide sequence: TGTGCCAGCAGTTACTCGGCAGGGATGACCAGCACTGAAGCTTTCTTT. It is translated as CASSYSAGMTSTEAFF.

The chain employs TRBV29-1 and TRBJ2-7, with 13 positions matching TRBD2. Germline V gene lookup returns CDR1 SQVTM and CDR2 ANQGSEA. The CDR3 covers 14 residues. The V segment lost 4 bases and the J segment 2 bases; nucleotides outside the gene matches: 2. The DNA of the CDR3 is TGCAGCGTTGTGACTAGCGGGAGGACCTACGAGCAGTACTTC. Translation gives CSVVTSGRTYEQYF.

The V call is TRBV6-1, the J call TRBJ2-7; 10 nucleotides line up with TRBD2. Germline V gene data show CDR1 as MNHNS and CDR2 as SASEGT. With 4 bases clipped from V and 4 bases from J, the junction kept 13 bases outside the gene matches. CDR3 size: 17 residues. The CDR3 sequence is CASSGGGLAGDWYEQYF. CDR3 in DNA: TGTGCCAGCAGTGGGGGAGGGCTAGCGGGAGACTGGTACGAGCAGTACTTC.

This chain uses TRBV5-1 with TRBJ1-1; possible D gene TRBD1, 5 bases. This CDR3 spans 14 amino acids. Germline-derived CDR1 and CDR2 are SGHRS and YFSETQ. The V end lost 4 bases, the J end lost 5 bases, and 15 bases lay between the germline ends. The CDR3 spells CASSRGSGLTEAFF. The CDR3, as DNA: TGCGCCAGCAGCCGGGGGTCCGGGTTGACTGAAGCTTTCTTT.

The CDR3 DNA is TGTGCTAGTGGCCAGTATGGGGGGGCCACAGATACGCAGTATTTT. This translates into CASGQYGGATDTQYF. The chain links TRBV12-5 to TRBJ2-3; a weak D match, TRBD2 (7 bases). From germline, CDR1 is LGHNT and CDR2 FRNRAP. This CDR3 spans 15 amino acids. V was pared by 6 bases and J by 2 bases, with 15 bases between.

The chain has TRBV11-2 and TRBJ1-1; D is uncertain. Deletions cut 2 bases from V and 8 bases from J, with 18 bases between. The CDR3 contains 15 residues. Germline assignment: CDR1 SGHAT and CDR2 FQNNGV. CDR3: CASSLTGLGSVEAFF. The DNA for the CDR3 is TGTGCCAGCAGCTTAACGGGCCTCGGTTCGGTGGAAGCTTTCTTT. Drawing the rest from reference TRBV11-2 and TRBJ1-1, the complete variable domain is EAGVAQSPRYKIIEKRQSVAFWCNPISGHATLYWYQQILGQGPKLLIQFQNNGVVDDSQLPKDRFSAERLKGVDSTLKIQPAKLEDSAVYLCASSLTGLGSVEAFFGQGTRLTVV.

A single count supports this clone. The sample carries other DNA sequences with the same CDR3. This rearrangement joins TRBV5-1 to TRBJ2-3, with TRBD2 matching 8 bases. The CDR3 loop spans 15 amino acids. After removal of 0 bases from V and 3 bases from J, the junction contained 3 bases not matched to a gene. The germline CDR1 and CDR2 sequences are SGHRS and YFSETQ. The CDR3 DNA sequence: TGCGCCAGCAGCTTGGGAGCGGGGGTTACAGATACGCAGTATTTT. Its translation: CASSLGAGVTDTQYF.

As DNA, the CDR3 is TGTGCCAGCAGCTCCTTCTCGGGGGTCTCCTACGAGCAGTACTTC. Protein: CASSSFSGVSYEQYF. The V call is TRBV21-1, the J call TRBJ2-7; the listed D gene, TRBD2, was not tested against the DNA. TRBV21-1 is tagged as a pseudogene. The length of the CDR3 is 15 residues.

V and J are TRBV19 and TRBJ1-1; possible D gene TRBD1, 6 bases. The CDR3 is 14 amino acids. CDR1 is LNHDA, CDR2 SQIVND, per germline (reference sequence). V dropped 6 bases and J dropped 4 bases, with 15 bases sitting between them. This CDR3 is CASRPRRGGTEAFF. The CDR3 bases are TGTGCCAGTAGACCCCGAAGGGGGGGCACTGAAGCTTTCTTT. Full variable domain (rest looked up from reference TRBV19 and TRBJ1-1): DGGITQSPKYLFRKEGQNVTLSCEQNLNHDAMYWYRQDPGQGLRLIYYSQIVNDFQKGDIAEGYSVSREKKESFPLTVTSAQKNPTAFYLCASRPRRGGTEAFFGQGTRLTVV.

The chain has TRBV5-1 and TRBJ1-2, with 7 bases fitting TRBD1. J was trimmed by 8 bases and V by 0 bases; bases with no gene match: 4. CDR3 length equals 13 residues. The germline V gene has CDR1 SGHRS and CDR2 YFSETQ. The CDR3 spells CASSLETGRGYTF. In nucleotides, the CDR3 is TGCGCCAGCAGCTTGGAGACAGGGCGAGGCTACACCTTC. The full variable domain, completed using reference TRBV5-1 and TRBJ1-2, is KAGVTQTPRYLIKTRGQQVTLSCSPISGHRSVSWYQQTPGQGLQFLFEYFSETQRNKGNFPGRFSGRQFSNSRSEMNVSTLELGDSALYLCASSLETGRGYTFGSGTRLTVV.

The V and J genes are TRBV7-9 and TRBJ2-7; 8 bases line up with TRBD2. The CDR3 covers 14 residues. The V segment lost 5 bases and the J segment 2 bases; nucleotides outside the gene matches: 5. Per germline, CDR1 SEHNR and CDR2 FQNEAQ (reference sequence). The CDR3 region is CASSPRTSTYEQYF. Written as DNA, the CDR3 is TGTGCCAGCAGCCCCCGGACTAGCACCTACGAGCAGTACTTC.

V and J are TRBV2 and TRBJ1-1, with a possible D match to TRBD1 (5 bases). With 0 bases removed from V and 1 base from J, the gap between germline ends came to 9 bases. This CDR3 has 15 residues. Per germline, CDR1 SNHLY and CDR2 FYNNEI. This CDR3 reads CASSEARTPNTEAFF. CDR3 bases: TGTGCCAGCAGTGAAGCGCGGACACCGAACACTGAAGCTTTCTTT.

A few counts support this clone. The gene calls are TRBV5-1 and TRBJ1-6; D uncertain. The V gene lost 4 bases and the J gene lost 8 bases, with 10 bases spanning the gap. CDR1 is SGHRS, CDR2 YFSETQ, per germline. CDR3 length: 13 residues. CDR3 sequence reads: CASSRKGDSPLHF. The DNA of the CDR3 is TGCGCCAGCAGCCGAAAGGGAGATTCACCCCTCCACTTT.

The chain recombines TRBV4-2 with TRBJ2-3; 13 bases align to TRBD2. The CDR3 has 16 amino acids. From germline, CDR1 is LGHNA and CDR2 YNFKEQ. V lost 1 base, J lost 4 bases, and 2 bases stayed unmatched. The CDR3 DNA sequence: TGTGCCAGCAGCCAAGGGACTAGCGGGGGAGCAGATACGCAGTATTTT. Residues: CASSQGTSGGADTQYF.

This clone came up a few times. The genes are TRBV4-2 and TRBJ2-3; 7 bases align to TRBD1. The CDR3 extends over 15 amino acids. Germline CDR1 reads LGHNA; CDR2 reads YNFKEQ. Germline trimming cut 3 bases from V and 0 bases from J; bases unmatched to any gene: 3. In nucleotides, the CDR3 is TGTGCCAGCAGCCACTCAGGGGGAAGCACAGATACGCAGTATTTT. The encoded protein is CASSHSGGSTDTQYF.

The chain recombines TRBV29-1 with TRBJ1-2, with D possibly being TRBD1 (6 bases). The CDR3 is 11 amino acids. V gave up 4 bases and J gave up 8 bases, with 11 bases separating them. The germline V gene has CDR1 SQVTM and CDR2 ANQGSEA. This CDR3 is CSVVQGDGYTF. CDR3 DNA sequence: TGCAGCGTTGTACAGGGAGACGGCTACACCTTC.

CDR3 nucleotide sequence: TGCGCCAGCAGCTCCGCTGAAAAACTGTTTTTT. Protein sequence: CASSSAEKLFF. The chain has TRBV5-1 and TRBJ1-4; D not resolved. CDR3 length equals 11 residues. Trimming took off 3 bases at V and 7 bases at J, with 4 bases between the two ends. Germline assignment: CDR1 SGHRS and CDR2 YFSETQ.